This T cell receptor beta chain was sequenced for a study of blood T cell repertoires in COVID-19. The CDR3 consists of 15 residues. Germline CDR1 LNHDA, CDR2 SQIVND (reference sequence). The junction had 9 bases not matched to a gene; V was cut back by 4 bases and J by 6 bases. The table came from immunoSEQ multiplex PCR; TCRdb's copy has only in-frame clones and leaves some out. This sample yields 250,000 to 300,000 clones, of which about 86% are seen a single time; under 5% belongs to the top ten. The rearrangement uses TRBV19 and TRBJ1-5, with 7 bases lining up with TRBD1. Sequencing input: PBMCs or T cells enriched from blood (not recorded which). This TCR derives from a man under 40 with acute COVID-19. CDR3 DNA: TGTGCCAGTAGTACCGCAAAGGGGGCTAGTCAGCCCCAGCATTTT. Translation gives CASSTAKGASQPQHF.